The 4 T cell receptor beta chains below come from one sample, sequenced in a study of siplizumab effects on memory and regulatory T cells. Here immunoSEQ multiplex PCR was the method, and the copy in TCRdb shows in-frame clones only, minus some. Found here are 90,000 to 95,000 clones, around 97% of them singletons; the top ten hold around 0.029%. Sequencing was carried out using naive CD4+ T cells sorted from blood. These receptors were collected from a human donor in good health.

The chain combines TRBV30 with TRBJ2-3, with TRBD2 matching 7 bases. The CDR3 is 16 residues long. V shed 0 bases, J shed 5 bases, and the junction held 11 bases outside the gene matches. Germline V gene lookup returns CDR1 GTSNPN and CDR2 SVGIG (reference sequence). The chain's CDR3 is CAWSVMWRGNGDTQYF. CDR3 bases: TGTGCCTGGAGTGTTATGTGGCGGGGGAACGGAGATACGCAGTATTTT.

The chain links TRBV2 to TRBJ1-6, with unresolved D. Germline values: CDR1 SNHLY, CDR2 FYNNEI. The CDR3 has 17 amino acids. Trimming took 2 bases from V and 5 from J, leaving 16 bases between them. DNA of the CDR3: TGTGCCAGCAGTGAATTGGGGATCCTAGGCGATAATTCACCCCTCCACTTT. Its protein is CASSELGILGDNSPLHF.

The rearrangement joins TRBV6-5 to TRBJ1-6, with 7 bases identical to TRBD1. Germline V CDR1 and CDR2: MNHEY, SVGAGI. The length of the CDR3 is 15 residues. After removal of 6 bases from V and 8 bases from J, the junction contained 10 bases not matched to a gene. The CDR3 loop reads CASRSPGQSYSPLHF. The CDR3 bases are TGTGCCAGCAGATCCCCGGGACAGTCTTATTCACCCCTCCACTTT.

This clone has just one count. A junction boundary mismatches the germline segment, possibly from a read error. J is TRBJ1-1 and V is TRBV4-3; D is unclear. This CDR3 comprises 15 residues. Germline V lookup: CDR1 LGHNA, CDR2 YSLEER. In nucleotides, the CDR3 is TGCGCCAGCAGCCAAGAAGGAGGCAGACACACTGAAGTTTTCTTT. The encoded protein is CASSQEGGRHTEVFF.